This record covers a single T cell receptor beta chain. The CDR3 contains 15 residues. Germline V gives CDR1 SGHAT, CDR2 FQNNGV. Between the trimmed V and J ends, which lost 8 bases and 4 bases, there was a span of 18 bases. This sample is drawn from a study of control samples from healthy donors and cancer patients. Profiling relied on immunoSEQ multiplex PCR, and the TCRdb table lists in-frame clones only, not all of them. The table has 54,000 or so clones, 85% to 95% seen once. The V and J genes are TRBV11-2 and TRBJ2-4; weak D call: TRBD1 (6 bases). The sequence was obtained from a man aged 25 to 40 in good health. Sequenced: blood. In nucleotides, the CDR3 is TGTGCCAGCGCTACCCGCGCAGGGGTGAAAAACATTCAGTACTTC. Translating it yields CASATRAGVKNIQYF.